The rows below give T cell receptor beta chains drawn from one sample of a study of T-cell reconstitution after alpha-beta-depleted transplantation in children. TCRdb reprocessed the PCR reads with MiXCR, giving one entry per CDR3 protein. The profile shows 400,000 to 500,000 distinct CDR3 sequences, about a tenth of them singletons. Sample: PBMCs from the stem cell graft donor, taken from the stem cell graft. These receptors all stem from a human donor who donated a stem cell graft to a child with acute myeloid leukemia. CDR3s include the opening cysteine and the closing phenylalanine or tryptophan. D genes are given only for firm matches. Rows give clone size only sometimes, using once, few, many, or a class for an expanded clone.

V gene	D gene	J gene	clone size	CDR3 DNA	CDR3 protein
TRBV5-1	-	TRBJ2-3	-	TGCGCCAGCAGCGGGGACGTCCGCACAGATACGCAGTATTTT	CASSGDVRTDTQYF
TRBV29-1	-	TRBJ2-3	-	TGCAGCGTTGAAGAGGCGGGCCGCATCACAGATACGCAGTATTTT	CSVEEAGRITDTQYF
TRBV20-1	TRBD2	TRBJ2-7	-	TGCAGTGCGCTTAGCGGGGGGTTTTACGAGCAGTACTTC	CSALSGGFYEQYF
TRBV7-3	-	TRBJ2-1	few	TGTGCCAGCAGCTTATTTTCGGGGAGCTCCTACAATGAGCAGTTCTTC	CASSLFSGSSYNEQFF
TRBV5-1	TRBD1	TRBJ2-7	many	TGCGCCAGCAGCTTGGATGGCTCCCGGGACAGAGAGCAGTACTTC	CASSLDGSRDREQYF
TRBV6-1	-	TRBJ2-6	-	TGTGCCAGCATTGACAGGCGCTCTGGGGCCAACGTCCTGACTTTC	CASIDRRSGANVLTF
TRBV20-1	-	TRBJ2-7	few	TGCAGTGCGGCCATGGTCGACGAGCAGTACTTC	CSAAMVDEQYF
TRBV5-1	-	TRBJ1-3	few	TGCGCCAGCAGCTTGGGGGGGTACTCTGGAAACACCATATATTTT	CASSLGGYSGNTIYF
TRBV5-5	-	TRBJ1-3	few	TGTGCCAGCAGCATCCCTCGGTCCACCATATATTTT	CASSIPRSTIYF
TRBV6-1	-	TRBJ2-5	-	TGTGCCAGCAAAAACTACAGGGCTTCAGAGACCCAGTACTTC	CASKNYRASETQYF
TRBV5-1	TRBD1	TRBJ2-2	-	TGCGCCAGCAGGGTCCGGGACAGCCCCACCGGGGAGCTGTTTTTT	CASRVRDSPTGELFF
TRBV6-1	TRBD2	TRBJ2-3	few	TGTGCCAGCAGTGAATTTAGCGGGAGCGACACAGATACGCAGTATTTT	CASSEFSGSDTDTQYF
TRBV9	TRBD2	TRBJ2-1	-	TGTGCCAGCAGCGTAGATTTGCGGGGGTCCTGGGATGAGCAGTTCTTC	CASSVDLRGSWDEQFF
TRBV18	-	TRBJ2-2	-	TGTGCCAGCTCAGCTTTCGACACGAACACCGGGGAGCTGTTTTTT	CASSAFDTNTGELFF
TRBV15	TRBD1	TRBJ2-7	few	TGTGCCACCAGCAGAGACAGGGGGCCGGTGTGGCAGTACTTC	CATSRDRGPVWQYF
TRBV29-1	-	TRBJ1-2	-	TGCAGCGTTGAAGCCCCTGGGGAGGCAGGAGACTATGGCTACACCTTC	CSVEAPGEAGDYGYTF
TRBV6-5	TRBD1	TRBJ1-3	few	TGTGCCAGCAGCCACGGACAGGGGGACGGAAACACCATATATTTT	CASSHGQGDGNTIYF
TRBV7-6	-	TRBJ1-4	-	TGTGCCAGCAGCCCGGGACATTGGGAAAAACTGTTTTTT	CASSPGHWEKLFF
TRBV20-1	-	TRBJ2-1	-	TGCAGTGCACGACACCAGAGGGGATACAATGAGCAGTTCTTC	CSARHQRGYNEQFF
TRBV20-1	-	TRBJ1-1	many	TGCAGTGCTAGAGATTTGAGACGGCCGAACACTGAAGCTTTCTTT	CSARDLRRPNTEAFF
TRBV4-2	TRBD2	TRBJ2-5	many	TGTGCCAGCAGCCAAACTAGCGGAGAGACCCAGTACTTC	CASSQTSGETQYF
TRBV7-9	TRBD2	TRBJ2-1	-	TGTGCCAGCAGCGGCGGGATTTGGGCGGGAGGCTACAATGAGCAGTTCTTC	CASSGGIWAGGYNEQFF